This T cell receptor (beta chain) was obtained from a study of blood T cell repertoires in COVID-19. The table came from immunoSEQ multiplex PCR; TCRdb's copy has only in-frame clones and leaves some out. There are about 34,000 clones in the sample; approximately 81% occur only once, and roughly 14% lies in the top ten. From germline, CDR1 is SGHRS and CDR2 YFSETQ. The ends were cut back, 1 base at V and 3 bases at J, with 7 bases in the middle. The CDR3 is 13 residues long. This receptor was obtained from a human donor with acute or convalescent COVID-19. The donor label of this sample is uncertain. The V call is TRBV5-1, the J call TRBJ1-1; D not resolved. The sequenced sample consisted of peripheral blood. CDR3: CASSLNGDTEAFF. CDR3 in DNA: TGCGCCAGCAGCTTGAACGGGGACACTGAAGCTTTCTTT.